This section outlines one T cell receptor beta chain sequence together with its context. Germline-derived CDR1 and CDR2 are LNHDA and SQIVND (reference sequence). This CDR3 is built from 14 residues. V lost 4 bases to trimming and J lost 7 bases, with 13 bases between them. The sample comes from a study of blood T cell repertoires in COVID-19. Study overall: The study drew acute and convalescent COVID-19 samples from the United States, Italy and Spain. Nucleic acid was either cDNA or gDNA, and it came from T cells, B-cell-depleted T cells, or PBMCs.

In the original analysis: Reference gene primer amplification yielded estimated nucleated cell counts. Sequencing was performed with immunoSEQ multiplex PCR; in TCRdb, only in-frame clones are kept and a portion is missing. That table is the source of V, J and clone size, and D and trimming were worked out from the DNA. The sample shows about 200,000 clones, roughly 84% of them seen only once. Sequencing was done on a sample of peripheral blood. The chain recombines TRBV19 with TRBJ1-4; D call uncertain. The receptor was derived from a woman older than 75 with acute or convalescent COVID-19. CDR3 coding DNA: TGTGCCAGTAGTACGGGAGGGCGCGGTGAAAAACTGTTTTTT. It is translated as CASSTGGRGEKLFF.